These T cell receptor beta chains were read from a single sample in a study of cytomegalovirus exposure and HLA in healthy donors. The protocol was immunoSEQ multiplex PCR, while the TCRdb copy is restricted to in-frame clones and leaves out a portion. The table includes over 30,000 clones, approximately 61% detected once. Specimen: PBMCs. The receptor source for this set is a man aged 45-60 years in good health and CMV-seropositive. Each CDR3 is given with its conserved first and last residue. The order of the fields is clone size, V gene, CDR3 protein. Part of the rows lack a size; the others show once, few, many or a class for expanded clones.

abundance: few
v_gene: TRBV7-9
CDR3aa: CASSFWDRGNNEQFF

abundance: .
v_gene: TRBV7-7
CDR3aa: CASSRIPGLAVEQFF

abundance: .
v_gene: TRBV30
CDR3aa: CAWSGGTPGGNEQFF

abundance: once
v_gene: TRBV5-1
CDR3aa: CASREQGTNEKLFF

abundance: few
v_gene: TRBV5-1
CDR3aa: CASRDQGARTEAFF

abundance: few
v_gene: TRBV6-4
CDR3aa: CASSAGDSGTDTQYF

abundance: .
v_gene: TRBV7-2
CDR3aa: CASSSNRNSPLHF

abundance: .
v_gene: TRBV2
CDR3aa: CASRFGSSYNEQFF

abundance: .
v_gene: TRBV5-1
CDR3aa: CASSYDTGVGYTF

abundance: .
v_gene: TRBV6-1
CDR3aa: CASSELGQQLLGYTF

abundance: .
v_gene: TRBV5-6
CDR3aa: CASSLGQGVDEQYF

abundance: .
v_gene: TRBV28
CDR3aa: CASTPTGGAYEQYF

abundance: .
v_gene: TRBV4-1
CDR3aa: CASSQGGRGRDSPLHF

abundance: .
v_gene: TRBV10-2
CDR3aa: CASNLAGGNEQFF

abundance: once
v_gene: TRBV11-2
CDR3aa: CASSPLLPPDTGELFF

abundance: .
v_gene: TRBV29-1
CDR3aa: CSVRPTREMIDTQYF

abundance: .
v_gene: TRBV10-1
CDR3aa: CASSYTGLETQYF

abundance: .
v_gene: TRBV1
CDR3aa: CTSSQVELAGGVDTQYF

abundance: .
v_gene: TRBV15
CDR3aa: CATRTGATNQPQHF

abundance: medium-sized
v_gene: TRBV27
CDR3aa: CASSLDRGPYEQYF

abundance: .
v_gene: TRBV30
CDR3aa: CAWAPGQGRNSPLHF

abundance: once
v_gene: TRBV9
CDR3aa: CASSVAPRGENSPLHF